The entry below gives a single T cell receptor (beta chain) sequence along with its context. Its specificity is unknown. This entry is derived from a study of T cells after yellow fever vaccination. Findings and caveats of the study: Repertoires obtained by FACS sorting could include abundant clonotypes that entered as contaminants from the bulk population.

Germline loops: CDR1 SGHNT, CDR2 YYREEE (reference sequence). With 5 bases removed from V and 3 bases from J, the gap between germline ends came to 14 bases. This CDR3 comprises 15 residues. Researchers made TCR cDNA using 5'RACE template switching, and this step added a universal primer site and UMIs. Via MiXCR, TCRdb re-called the 5' RACE reads, giving one row per CDR3 protein. Found here are 550,000 to 750,000 distinct CDR3 sequences, about 13% of them singletons; the top ten hold over 11%. The source material was PBMCs, sampled on the day of the yellow fever booster vaccination. The source is a young man who received the YFV17D yellow fever vaccine. The rearrangement links TRBV5-4 to TRBJ2-2; tentative D call: TRBD2 (6 bases). The CDR3 region has the DNA TGTGCCAGCAGGCGGTCGGGGGTTGACACCGGGGAGCTGTTTTTT. Translation gives CASRRSGVDTGELFF.